This record looks at one T cell receptor (beta chain) sequence and its context. Its antigen is still unknown. MiXCR was run by TCRdb on the reads, yielding one entry per CDR3 protein. The sample contains about 59,000 distinct CDR3 sequences, roughly two thirds of which appear only once. This entry is derived from a study of type 1 regulatory T cells. About the research overall: T-allo10 is a Tr1-enriched, alloantigen-specific CD4 T cell product made in vitro. General observations from the study: Compared with non-type 1 regulatory T cells, type 1 regulatory T cells showed a more restricted TCR repertoire.

Trimming cost V 0 bases and J 8 bases; bases outside gene matches: 11. This CDR3 has 17 residues. Germline V gene lookup returns CDR1 SGHAT and CDR2 FQNNGV. The receptor's source is a human donor in good health. The rearrangement links TRBV11-2 to TRBJ2-1; 9 bases are shared with TRBD2. Sequenced input: cultured non-Tr1 T cells, either the whole culture or a sorted T cell fraction (not recorded which). Here the CDR3 DNA reads TGTGCCAGCAGCTTAGATGTAGGACCGACTAGCGGCGATGAGCAGTTCTTC. Amino acids: CASSLDVGPTSGDEQFF.